Each of the 25 T cell receptor beta chains below was sequenced from the same sample in a study of T cells expressing NK-cell markers. TCRdb reprocessed the 5' RACE reads, keeping one entry per CDR3 protein, no DNA. The sample table sets out a few hundred thousand distinct CDR3 sequences. The sample taken for sequencing was blood T cells: a sorted CD56 or NKG2C T cell subset, CD4+ or CD8+ T cells, or bulk PBMC T cells (not recorded which). The receptors originated from a man aged 18-70 years in good health.

The chain employs TRBV2 and TRBJ1-1. CDR1 SNHLY and CDR2 FYNNEI come from the germline V gene. CDR3 length: 14 residues. The CDR3 loop reads CASSARRGRTEAFF.

The CDR3 reads CASSLGQPPLAEAFF. The V call is TRBV12-3 or TRBV12-4, the J call TRBJ1-1. The CDR3 is made up of 15 amino acids.

The CDR3 sequence: CASSPSLGGRGEQYF. The chain employs TRBV6-1 and TRBJ2-7; TCRdb returns TRBD1, unconfirmable since there is no DNA. In germline, CDR1 is MNHNS, CDR2 SASEGT. CDR3 length: 15 amino acids.

The chain combines TRBV7-8 with TRBJ1-1; lacking DNA, the TRBD1 call made by TCRdb goes unchecked. The CDR3 runs 14 residues. Germline values: CDR1 SGHVS, CDR2 FQNEAQ. This CDR3 is CASSLAGIASEAFF.

The chain recombines TRBV27 with TRBJ2-2. The CDR3 loop spans 16 amino acids. The germline V gene has CDR1 MNHEY and CDR2 SMNVEV (reference sequence). The CDR3 sequence: CASSGYGKDRTGELFF.

V is TRBV11-2 and J is TRBJ1-2. The CDR3 runs to 17 residues. Per germline, CDR1 SGHAT and CDR2 FQNNGV. The CDR3 loop is CASSLDPSDTSNYGYTF.

The chain links TRBV29-1 to TRBJ1-5; TCRdb's D gene call, TRBD1, goes unchecked for lack of DNA. The CDR3 has 13 amino acids. CDR1 is SQVTM, CDR2 ANQGSEA, per germline. The CDR3 is CSVGDGHPWPQHF.

This CDR3 is CSVSEGGNSPLHF. The rearrangement joins TRBV20-1 to TRBJ1-6; TCRdb proposes TRBD1, but this gene call is untestable without DNA. The CDR3 is 13 residues long. CDR1 is DFQATT, CDR2 SNEGSKA, per germline (reference sequence).

The chain uses TRBV28 and TRBJ1-6; TCRdb gives TRBD1 as the D gene, but with no DNA this cannot be confirmed. This CDR3 region has 15 residues. Germline V gene data show CDR1 as MDHEN and CDR2 as SYDVKM. CDR3 sequence: CASSLSGTEGSPLHF. The full variable domain, with the rest looked up from reference TRBV28 and TRBJ1-6, is DVKVTQSSRYLVKRTGEKVFLECVQDMDHENMFWYRQDPGLGLRLIYFSYDVKMKEKGDIPEGYSVSREKKERFSLILESASTNQTSMYLCASSLSGTEGSPLHFGNGTRLTVT.

The J gene is TRBJ2-1, the V gene TRBV5-1; TCRdb gives TRBD2 as the D gene, but with no DNA this cannot be confirmed. The germline CDR1 and CDR2 sequences are SGHRS and YFSETQ. CDR3 length: 18 amino acids. CDR3 loop: CASSSMGGGQGRYNEQFF.

V is TRBV12-3 or TRBV12-4 and J is TRBJ1-1; the TCRdb call, TRBD1, lacks DNA for checking. The CDR3 is made up of 13 amino acids. CDR3: CASRRTVNTEAFF.

The rearrangement uses TRBV12-3 or TRBV12-4 and TRBJ2-5; TCRdb's D gene call, TRBD1, goes unchecked for lack of DNA. The CDR3 spans 15 residues. The CDR3 sequence is CASTGQGVPRETQYF.

The rearrangement joins TRBV6-5 to TRBJ2-5; TCRdb's D call of TRBD1 is untestable without DNA. The CDR3 length is 13 residues. CDR1 MNHEY and CDR2 SVGAGI come from the germline V gene. The CDR3 sequence is CASSYREVGTQYF.

J is TRBJ2-2 and V is TRBV3-1; TCRdb gives TRBD2 as the D gene, but with no DNA this cannot be confirmed. Germline V gene lookup returns CDR1 LGHDT and CDR2 YNNKEL (reference sequence). There are 16 residues in the CDR3. CDR3 amino acids: CASSQGTTLNTGELFF.

The chain combines TRBV2 with TRBJ1-6; TCRdb indicates TRBD1, and absent DNA this call remains unverified. The germline V gene has CDR1 SNHLY and CDR2 FYNNEI. The CDR3 runs 14 residues. Here the CDR3 reads CASSYDSGAPTLHF.

V and J are TRBV11-2 and TRBJ1-5; lacking DNA, the TRBD1 call made by TCRdb goes unchecked. Germline V gene data show CDR1 as SGHAT and CDR2 as FQNNGV. The CDR3 has 16 amino acids. CDR3 protein: CASSSPKGDTNQPQHF.

The V call is TRBV7-2, the J call TRBJ1-1; TCRdb's D call, TRBD1, is unchecked because there is no DNA. CDR1 is SGHTA, CDR2 FQGNSA, per germline. CDR3 size: 16 residues. The CDR3 region is CASSSTVRGLRTEAFF.

The chain links TRBV18 to TRBJ1-1. Germline assignment: CDR1 KGHSH and CDR2 LQKENI. CDR3 length equals 15 residues. This CDR3 reads CASSQQGARATEAFF.

The chain combines TRBV6-5 with TRBJ2-3; TCRdb calls TRBD2, which cannot be checked without DNA. CDR1 and CDR2 from the germline V gene are MNHEY and SVGAGI. This CDR3 is built from 18 residues. The chain's CDR3 is CASSYSGLGLAFTDTQYF.

The CDR3 is CASSGQLRTSEAFF. The chain couples TRBV2 to TRBJ1-1. The germline CDR1 and CDR2 sequences are SNHLY and FYNNEI. This CDR3 spans 14 amino acids.

The J gene is TRBJ2-7, the V gene TRBV28; TCRdb's assignment of TRBD2 cannot be checked, as there is no DNA. Germline CDR1 MDHEN, CDR2 SYDVKM. The CDR3 has 13 amino acids. The CDR3 here is CASSLSRVNEQYF.

The CDR3 is CASSRATGRSYNEQFF. The V call is TRBV7-8, the J call TRBJ2-1. The CDR3 is 16 amino acids. Germline V gene sequence: CDR1 SGHVS, CDR2 FQNEAQ.

The genes are TRBV2 and TRBJ2-7; TCRdb names TRBD1, which stays unverified in the absence of DNA. Germline V gene sequence: CDR1 SNHLY, CDR2 FYNNEI. This CDR3 spans 14 amino acids. The CDR3 loop reads CASSRQGVAYEQYF.

The rearrangement uses TRBV7-2 and TRBJ2-2; lacking DNA, the TRBD1 call made by TCRdb goes unchecked. CDR1 is SGHTA, CDR2 FQGNSA, per germline. This CDR3 spans 15 amino acids. The CDR3 loop is CASSLGWGVAGELFF.

This chain's CDR3 is CASSLMAGRRSGNTIYF. The chain combines TRBV7-2 with TRBJ1-3; as DNA is missing, the TRBD1 call by TCRdb cannot be tested. CDR1 is SGHTA and CDR2 is FQGNSA in the germline V gene. The CDR3 length is 17 residues.